The 27 T cell receptor beta chains below come from one sample, sequenced in a study of blood T cells in healthy people across ages. A J-beta primer mix and a sample-barcoded 5' primer were used in a second PCR of about 7 to 11 cycles. TCRdb used MiXCR to reprocess the 5' RACE reads, holding one entry per CDR3 protein. The sample carries about 1,800,000 distinct CDR3 sequences, under 30% recorded once. The sample comprised blood. The receptors derive from a woman aged 25 to 45 in good health.

To note about this clonotype: Since a much larger clone is just one base distant, this may be a read error. CDR3 DNA sequence: TGTGCCAGCAGTTGGGATAGCGGGATAGACAATGAGCAGTACTTC. This gives the protein CASSWDSGIDNEQYF. V is TRBV12-3 or TRBV12-4 and J is TRBJ2-7; TRBD2 agrees at 8 bases. The CDR3 covers 15 residues. The junction had 12 bases not matched to a gene; V was cut back by 4 bases and J by 7 bases.

This clonotype turned up a few times. V is TRBV14 and J is TRBJ1-2; TRBD1 matches 8 bases. J lost 8 bases, V lost 4 bases, and 6 bases had no gene match. Germline lookup yields CDR1 SGHDN and CDR2 FVKESK. The CDR3 sequence is 13 residues long. In DNA, the CDR3 is TGTGCCAGCAGCCGGGAGACAGGGGACGGCTACACCTTC. This translates into CASSRETGDGYTF.

This clonotype has more than one count but fewer than ten. V gene TRBV6-5 combines with J gene TRBJ2-1, with TRBD2 identical over 7 bases. The germline V gene encodes CDR1 MNHEY and CDR2 SVGAGI. The ends lost 5 bases at V and 0 bases at J; junction bases unmatched: 4. The length of the CDR3 is 15 residues. The chain's CDR3 is CASSRTSDSYNEQFF. CDR3 nucleotides: TGTGCCAGCAGTCGAACTAGCGACTCCTACAATGAGCAGTTCTTC.

About this clonotype itself: A much bigger clone sits one base away, suggesting this may be a read error. The chain recombines TRBV5-1 with TRBJ2-7, with a possible D match to TRBD2 (6 bases). This CDR3 is built from 15 residues. Looked up from germline, CDR1 is SGHRS and CDR2 is YFSETQ. The CDR3 protein is CASILEGLSSYEQYF. The CDR3 nucleotides read TGCGCCAGCATCTTGGAGGGACTGTCCTCCTACGAGCAGTACTTC.

The chain carries TRBV5-1 and TRBJ2-3; D gene unclear. The CDR3 totals 17 residues. CDR1 and CDR2 from the germline V gene are SGHRS and YFSETQ. V was trimmed by 0 bases and J by 2 bases, leaving 16 bases between them. CDR3 in amino acids: CASSLAPSSGVTDTQYF. The CDR3 DNA reads TGCGCCAGCAGCTTGGCACCTTCTTCTGGGGTCACAGATACGCAGTATTTT.

This clonotype was counted ten times or more. The J gene is TRBJ2-5, the V gene TRBV28; D gene ambiguous. V lost 1 base and J 4 bases, leaving 4 bases between the germline ends. CDR1 is MDHEN, CDR2 SYDVKM, per germline. The length of the CDR3 is 12 residues. CDR3 DNA: TGTGCCAGCAGTTTATTAGTAGAGACCCAGTACTTC. It specifies CASSLLVETQYF.

The CDR3 region has the DNA TGTGCCAGCAGTTCTCCCGGGGGCGCGGGGGTCTACGAGCAGTACTTC. Amino acids: CASSSPGGAGVYEQYF. J is TRBJ2-7 and V is TRBV12-3 or TRBV12-4, with D possibly being TRBD2 (7 bases). CDR3 length: 16 residues. Trimming removed 4 bases from V and 3 bases from J, with 19 bases in between.

This clonotype was observed a few times. The chain links TRBV4-1 to TRBJ1-2; D not certain. CDR3 length: 15 residues. The V end lost 1 base, the J end lost 1 base, and 10 bases lay between the germline ends. Germline V gives CDR1 MGHRA, CDR2 YSYEKL. The CDR3 coding sequence is TGCGCCAGCAGCCAAGCTAGATTGGGTAACTATGGCTACACCTTC. Protein sequence: CASSQARLGNYGYTF.

This clonotype showed up many times. This rearrangement joins TRBV7-2 to TRBJ2-7; possible D gene TRBD2, 5 bases. CDR1 is SGHTA and CDR2 is FQGNSA in the germline V gene. CDR3 length: 14 amino acids. Trimming shortened V by 1 base and J by 2 bases, and 9 bases separated the two germline ends. The CDR3 DNA follows: TGTGCCAGCAGCTTAGGGGAGCCCCCCTACGAGCAGTACTTC. Its translation is CASSLGEPPYEQYF.

The chain joins TRBV6-5 to TRBJ1-1; TRBD1 matches at 8 bases. V trimming: 5 bases; J trimming: 0 bases; junction bases outside the gene matches: 5. The CDR3 has 15 residues. Germline assignment: CDR1 MNHEY and CDR2 SVGAGI. The CDR3 DNA reads TGTGCCAGCAGTCCGGACAGGGTAATGAACACTGAAGCTTTCTTT. This gives the protein CASSPDRVMNTEAFF.

As DNA, the CDR3 is TGTGCCAGCAGTTTATTTGGAATAAGCTCTGGAAACACCATATATTTT. This encodes CASSLFGISSGNTIYF. The gene calls are TRBV12-3 or TRBV12-4 and TRBJ1-3, with D unclear. The CDR3 is made up of 16 amino acids. Trimming took 2 bases from V and 0 from J, leaving 11 bases between them.

The genes are TRBV2 and TRBJ2-7; D perhaps matches TRBD2 (5 bases). Germline lookup yields CDR1 SNHLY and CDR2 FYNNEI. Trimming took off 8 bases at V and 6 bases at J, with 17 bases between the two ends. The CDR3 covers 13 residues. The CDR3 loop is CASLLSFEGEQYF. The CDR3 region has the DNA TGTGCCAGCCTCCTGTCTTTTGAGGGCGAGCAGTACTTC.

This clonotype occurred many times. The chain recombines TRBV12-3 or TRBV12-4 with TRBJ1-2; possibly TRBD1 for D (5 bases). Between the trimmed V and J ends, which lost 5 bases and 4 bases, there was a span of 14 bases. The CDR3 runs to 14 residues. The CDR3 DNA reads as TGTGCCAGCAGTGTACCGGGACGGACCTATGGCTACACCTTC. This gives the protein CASSVPGRTYGYTF.

CDR3 loop: CASSVTGIGGETQYF. The CDR3 nucleotides are TGTGCCAGCAGCGTTACAGGGATCGGAGGGGAGACCCAGTACTTC. V gene TRBV7-9 combines with J gene TRBJ2-5, with D possibly called TRBD1 or TRBD2 (6 bases each). Germline CDR1 reads SEHNR; CDR2 reads FQNEAQ (reference sequence). V gave up 5 bases and J gave up 5 bases, with 18 bases separating them. CDR3 size: 15 residues.

A remark on this clonotype: This may stem from a read error, because a much larger clone lies one nucleotide away. This rearrangement joins TRBV2 to TRBJ2-3; D may be TRBD1 (5 bases). Germline V gene data show CDR1 as SNHLY and CDR2 as FYNNEI. The CDR3 has 12 residues. Trimming stripped 9 bases from V and 3 bases from J, with 10 bases between. For the CDR3, the DNA is TGTGCCAGAAGGCAGGGAACAGATACGCAGTATTTT. It encodes CARRQGTDTQYF.

This clonotype has more than one count but fewer than ten. The chain has TRBV20-1 and TRBJ2-1, with TRBD2 matching 10 bases. CDR3 length: 14 residues. V was clipped by 5 bases and J by 7 bases; unmatched bases: 8. The germline CDR1 and CDR2 sequences are DFQATT and SNEGSKA (reference sequence). The CDR3 reads CSAPSSGSTNEQFF. The CDR3 DNA follows: TGCAGTGCTCCCTCTAGCGGGAGTACGAATGAGCAGTTCTTC.

The chain has TRBV3-1 and TRBJ2-1; TRBD2 agrees at 7 bases. The CDR3 covers 16 residues. Germline V gene data show CDR1 as LGHDT and CDR2 as YNNKEL (reference sequence). The J segment lost 5 bases and the V segment lost 8 bases, leaving 15 bases of the junction unmatched. The CDR3 region has the DNA TGTGCCAGCCAACAAAAAGGGCGGGAGACTAACAATGAGCAGTTCTTC. Translating it yields CASQQKGRETNNEQFF.

The V gene is TRBV5-6, the J gene TRBJ1-2, with 9 bases identical to TRBD1. The junction had 6 bases not matched to a gene; V was cut back by 2 bases and J by 7 bases. This CDR3 has 14 amino acids. CDR1 is SGHDT, CDR2 YYEEEE, per germline. The CDR3 nucleotides are TGTGCCAGCAGCTTACAGGGGGCGCGTGGTGGCTACACCTTC. Translating it yields CASSLQGARGGYTF.

This clonotype was detected only a few times. This sequence joins TRBV6-1 and TRBJ1-5, with unresolved D. In germline, CDR1 is MNHNS, CDR2 SASEGT. This CDR3 is built from 13 residues. V was clipped by 7 bases and J by 0 bases, with 7 bases between them. CDR3 sequence: CASTENSNQPQHF. Written as DNA, the CDR3 is TGTGCCAGCACGGAAAATAGCAATCAGCCCCAGCATTTT.

The chain has TRBV7-2 and TRBJ2-1, with 8 bases matching TRBD2. The V segment lost 3 bases and the J segment 6 bases; nucleotides outside the gene matches: 7. Germline V gives CDR1 SGHTA, CDR2 FQGNSA. The CDR3 totals 15 residues. The CDR3 nucleotides read TGTGCCAGCAGCTTTAGAAGAGCGGGGGTCAATGAGCAGTTCTTC. Protein sequence: CASSFRRAGVNEQFF. The full variable domain, in which reference TRBV7-2 and TRBJ2-1 provide the parts outside the CDR3, is GAGVSQSPSNKVTEKGKDVELRCDPISGHTALYWYRQSLGQGLEFLIYFQGNSAPDKSGLPSDRFSAERTGGSVSTLTIQRTQQEDSAVYLCASSFRRAGVNEQFFGPGTRLTVL.

Concerning this clonotype: One base away lies a much larger clone, so this may be a sequencing read error. V gene TRBV7-2 combines with J gene TRBJ2-5; D tentatively fits TRBD1 or TRBD2 (5 bases each). Germline V gives CDR1 SGHTA, CDR2 FQGNSA. V lost 5 bases to trimming and J lost 5 bases, with 12 bases between them. CDR3 length: 13 amino acids. CDR3 in DNA: TGTGCCAGCAGCCCCTGCTGGGGGGAGACCCAGTACTTC. It encodes CASSPCWGETQYF.

This clonotype was detected a few times. The chain couples TRBV29-1 to TRBJ2-2; D uncertain. Germline assignment: CDR1 SQVTM and CDR2 ANQGSEA. Trimming stripped 3 bases from V and 6 bases from J, with 5 bases between. This CDR3 has 11 amino acids. DNA for the CDR3: TGCAGCGTTGAGAAGTCCGGGGAGCTGTTTTTT. Encoded protein: CSVEKSGELFF.

The chain links TRBV9 to TRBJ2-3, with a possible D match to TRBD2 (7 bases). Trimming shortened V by 2 bases and J by 2 bases, and 12 bases separated the two germline ends. This CDR3 is built from 15 residues. Germline V gene data show CDR1 as SGDLS and CDR2 as YYNGEE. The CDR3 nucleotides read TGTGCCAGCAGCGTTGGGGGGGCGGCCACAGATACGCAGTATTTT. Protein: CASSVGGAATDTQYF.

In the case of this clonotype: With a much larger clone just one base away, this may be a read error. V gene TRBV3-1 combines with J gene TRBJ2-5; D may be TRBD1 or TRBD2 (6 bases each). In germline, CDR1 is LGHDT, CDR2 YNNKEL (reference sequence). Deletions cut 0 bases from V and 9 bases from J, with 26 bases between. This CDR3 comprises 18 residues. CDR3: CASSQEGEARGYGEAQYF. The CDR3, as DNA: TGTGCCAGCAGCCAAGAAGGGGAGGCCAGGGGATATGGGGAGGCCCAGTACTTC.

Many counts were recorded for this clonotype. This sequence joins TRBV9 and TRBJ2-7; unclear D gene. CDR1 and CDR2 from the germline V gene are SGDLS and YYNGEE. The CDR3 has 15 amino acids. V was clipped by 4 bases and J by 4 bases, with 18 bases between them. As DNA, the CDR3 is TGTGCCAGCAGCATCTCCCCCGCTTTGGAGTACGAGCAGTACTTC. This encodes CASSISPALEYEQYF.

This clonotype appeared a few times. V gene TRBV12-3 or TRBV12-4 combines with J gene TRBJ2-5; the D gene is possibly TRBD2 (5 bases). V lost 6 bases and J lost 1, with 15 bases in between. This CDR3 is 15 amino acids long. The CDR3 here is CASSLGWESQETQYF. The CDR3 DNA follows: TGTGCCAGCAGCCTTGGGTGGGAGAGCCAAGAGACCCAGTACTTC.

This clonotype was seen a few times. The chain links TRBV6-5 to TRBJ2-2; D remains unclear. Germline assignment: CDR1 MNHEY and CDR2 SVGAGI. The V end lost 4 bases, the J end lost 4 bases, and 4 bases lay between the germline ends. This CDR3 region has 12 residues. CDR3 in DNA: TGTGCCAGCAGTTCCTTCACCGGGGAGCTGTTTTTT. This gives the protein CASSSFTGELFF.